This TCR beta chain was identified in a study of cytomegalovirus exposure and HLA in healthy donors. General study findings and limits: On later analysis, the bulk of CMV-associated TCR beta chains appeared to be HLA-restricted. Among the most significant clusters, several appeared linked to common viral pathogens in a later analysis.

To note about this clone: Its antigen is as yet unknown.

The primer mix had 60 Vbeta and 13 Jbeta primers. Profiling relied on immunoSEQ multiplex PCR, and the TCRdb table lists in-frame clones only, not all of them. Here the sample spans 100,000 to 120,000 clones, approximately 86% being singletons. Germline V gene lookup returns CDR1 KGHSH and CDR2 LQKENI. Germline trimming cut 3 bases from V and 2 bases from J; bases unmatched to any gene: 3. The length of the CDR3 is 14 residues. Input material: PBMCs. This chain joins TRBV18 and TRBJ2-7; 8 bases are shared with TRBD1. The TCR was taken from a man in his forties in good health and CMV-seronegative. As DNA, the CDR3 is TGTGCCAGCTCACCGCAACAGGGGGCCTACGAGCAGTACTTC. It yields the protein CASSPQQGAYEQYF.